The next 18 T cell receptor beta chains were all read from a single sample in a study of OX40 agonist ivuxolimab in advanced cancers. TCRdb keeps only in-frame clones here, not all; method: immunoSEQ multiplex PCR. The sample carries about 70,000 clones, approximately 85% recorded once. Sequences were derived from CD4+ or CD8+ T cells sorted from blood, sampled in a trial of the OX40 agonist ivuxolimab. Receptors originate from an adult with an advanced solid tumor such as melanoma, head and neck, liver or kidney cancer.

This chain joins TRBV6-5 and TRBJ1-3; D not certain. The CDR3 sequence is 15 residues long. Germline V lookup: CDR1 MNHEY, CDR2 SVGAGI. V was shortened by 0 bases and J by 0 bases, with 6 bases between the two germline ends. The CDR3 here is CASSYSATSGNTIYF. The CDR3, as DNA: TGTGCCAGCAGTTACTCCGCGACCTCTGGAAACACCATATATTTT.

This clone was counted a single time. The rearrangement links TRBV2 to TRBJ2-7, with TRBD1 matching 10 bases. Germline V gene data show CDR1 as SNHLY and CDR2 as FYNNEI. The CDR3 has 14 amino acids. V lost 7 bases, J lost 2 bases, and 5 bases stayed unmatched. The DNA for the CDR3 is TGTGCCAGCAAGGGGGACAGGGGAACCTACGAGCAGTACTTC. It yields the protein CASKGDRGTYEQYF.

Concerning this clone itself: The same CDR3 arises from other DNA sequences in this sample as well. This chain links TRBV11-2 with TRBJ2-7, with TRBD1 matching over 8 bases. Per germline, CDR1 SGHAT and CDR2 FQNNGV. The CDR3 consists of 13 residues. Trimming cost V 4 bases and J 6 bases; bases outside gene matches: 5. The CDR3 bases are TGTGCCAGCAGCTCGACAGGGGTAGGCGAGCAGTACTTC. Translated: CASSSTGVGEQYF.

This chain joins TRBV27 and TRBJ1-5; D remains unclear. CDR1 and CDR2 (germline): MNHEY, SMNVEV (reference sequence). The V end was cut by 3 bases, the J end by 6 bases, with 9 bases between. The CDR3 totals 13 residues. In nucleotides, the CDR3 is TGTGCCAGCAGTTTGTCGGGGATTCAGCCCCAGCATTTT. It translates to CASSLSGIQPQHF.

The chain joins TRBV19 to TRBJ2-5; 7 bases agree with TRBD1. The CDR3 covers 16 residues. From germline, CDR1 is LNHDA and CDR2 SQIVND (reference sequence). Trimming at V came to 3 bases and at J to 1 base, leaving 8 bases not matched to a gene. CDR3 in amino acids: CASSIGQAPSQETQYF. The CDR3 DNA sequence: TGTGCCAGTAGTATCGGACAGGCGCCTTCCCAAGAGACCCAGTACTTC.

The chain recombines TRBV5-1 with TRBJ2-2; either TRBD1 or TRBD2 may supply D (5 bases each). The germline V gene has CDR1 SGHRS and CDR2 YFSETQ. The V and J ends lost 0 bases and 6 bases respectively, with 15 bases between them. The CDR3 has 16 amino acids. CDR3 sequence (DNA): TGCGCCAGCAGCTTGGGGGCAGGTTGGGACGCCGGGGAGCTGTTTTTT. The encoded protein is CASSLGAGWDAGELFF.

This clone was seen a few times. This rearrangement joins TRBV5-6 to TRBJ2-7, with D uncertain. The V gene lost 4 bases and the J gene lost 6 bases, with 20 bases spanning the gap. The CDR3 covers 15 residues. CDR1 and CDR2 (germline): SGHDT, YYEEEE. CDR3 loop: CASSPLGLWQSEQYF. As DNA, the CDR3 is TGTGCCAGCAGCCCCCTCGGGCTATGGCAGTCCGAGCAGTACTTC.

This clone was recorded a few times. The genes are TRBV30 and TRBJ2-7; D remains unclear. V shed 3 bases and J shed 3 bases, with 15 bases lying between them. Germline CDR1 and CDR2: GTSNPN and SVGIG (reference sequence). This CDR3 contains 14 residues. The CDR3 protein is CAWRSLKTDYEQYF. CDR3 in DNA: TGTGCCTGGAGATCACTCAAAACCGACTACGAGCAGTACTTC.

The V gene is TRBV6-1, the J gene TRBJ1-6; no definite D call. CDR1 and CDR2 (germline): MNHNS, SASEGT. The CDR3 sequence is 15 residues long. Between the trimmed V and J ends, which lost 7 bases and 0 bases, there was a span of 10 bases. This chain's CDR3 is CASTNPGSYNSPLHF. CDR3 nucleotides: TGTGCCAGCACCAATCCCGGCTCCTATAATTCACCCCTCCACTTT.

The V gene is TRBV4-3, the J gene TRBJ2-1, with 7 bases aligning to TRBD1. Germline V gene sequence: CDR1 LGHNA, CDR2 YSLEER. This CDR3 region has 18 residues. The V and J ends lost 1 base and 0 bases, in that order; junction bases with no gene match: 9. The CDR3 region has the DNA TGCGCCAGCAGCCAAGCAGGGGGTATGGTGAGCTCCTACAATGAGCAGTTCTTC. Its translation is CASSQAGGMVSSYNEQFF.

The genes are TRBV18 and TRBJ1-2; 8 bases map to TRBD1. Trimming at V came to 3 bases and at J to 9 bases, leaving 9 bases not matched to a gene. CDR1 KGHSH and CDR2 LQKENI come from the germline V gene. This CDR3 has 14 amino acids. CDR3 in amino acids: CASSPLDRGMSYTF. CDR3 bases: TGTGCCAGCTCACCCTTAGACAGGGGCATGAGCTACACCTTC.

This chain links TRBV19 with TRBJ1-2; D unclear. Germline values: CDR1 LNHDA, CDR2 SQIVND (reference sequence). There are 14 residues in the CDR3. The V end was cut by 7 bases, the J end by 7 bases, with 19 bases between. The CDR3 DNA reads TGTGCCAGTAACGCGGGTCTCAGGTTTAGTGGCTACACCTTC. Amino acid sequence: CASNAGLRFSGYTF.

The gene calls are TRBV5-8 and TRBJ2-7, with 9 bases identical to TRBD1. CDR3 length equals 13 residues. Germline V gene data show CDR1 as SGHTS and CDR2 as YDEGEE. Unmatched junction bases numbered 4, after V lost 7 bases and J lost 2 bases. The CDR3 DNA sequence: TGTGCCAGCCCGGGACAGGGTACCTACGAGCAGTACTTC. Its translation: CASPGQGTYEQYF. Drawing the rest from reference TRBV5-8 and TRBJ2-7, the complete variable domain is EAGVTQSPTHLIKTRGQQATLRCSPISGHTSVYWYQQALGLGLQFLLWYDEGEERNRGNFPPRFSGRQFPNYSSELNVNALELEDSALYLCASPGQGTYEQYFGPGTRLTVT.

This clone showed up just once. The V and J genes are TRBV11-1 and TRBJ1-3; possibly TRBD1 for D (6 bases). V lost 3 bases and J lost 7, with 19 bases in between. The CDR3 totals 16 residues. Germline V gives CDR1 SGHAT, CDR2 FQDESV (reference sequence). The CDR3 DNA sequence: TGTGCCAGCAGCTTGAACCCCAGGGGCCGAAATAACACCATATATTTT. Translating it yields CASSLNPRGRNNTIYF. Filled out from reference TRBV11-1 and TRBJ1-3, the complete variable domain reads EAEVAQSPRYKITEKSQAVAFWCDPISGHATLYWYRQILGQGPELLVQFQDESVVDDSQLPKDRFSAERLKGVDSTLKIQPAELGDSAMYLCASSLNPRGRNNTIYFGEGSWLTVV.

This clone appeared once. The chain couples TRBV7-9 to TRBJ2-3; 11 bases agree with TRBD2. After removal of 3 bases from V and 3 bases from J, the junction contained 2 bases not matched to a gene. The CDR3 loop spans 15 amino acids. Germline CDR1 and CDR2: SEHNR and FQNEAQ (reference sequence). CDR3 coding DNA: TGTGCCAGCAGCTTCACTAGCGGGAGAACAGATACGCAGTATTTT. Its protein is CASSFTSGRTDTQYF.

The CDR3: CASSLGRSENQPQHF. In DNA form, the CDR3 reads TGTGCCAGCAGCTTAGGTCGCTCGGAAAATCAGCCCCAGCATTTT. V and J are TRBV11-2 and TRBJ1-5; D unresolved. V lost 1 base, J lost 4 bases, and 11 bases lay in between. CDR1 is SGHAT, CDR2 FQNNGV, per germline. The CDR3 spans 15 residues.

In its sample, this clone was seen a few times. The CDR3 region has the DNA TGTGCCAGCAGCTTACGAGGCAACGGGGAGCTGTTTTTT. It yields the protein CASSLRGNGELFF. V and J are TRBV7-3 and TRBJ2-2, with no clear D. CDR1 SGHTA and CDR2 FQGTGA come from the germline V gene. With 2 bases removed from V and 7 bases from J, the gap between germline ends came to 8 bases. The CDR3 totals 13 residues.

This chain uses TRBV10-1 with TRBJ1-2, with 8 bases matching TRBD1. Germline trimming cut 3 bases from V and 8 bases from J; bases unmatched to any gene: 5. CDR3 size: 13 residues. Germline values: CDR1 WNHNN, CDR2 SYGVQD (reference sequence). CDR3 sequence (DNA): TGCGCCAGCAGTGATCGGACAGGGTCCGGCTACACCTTC. This codes for CASSDRTGSGYTF.